The source of this T cell receptor beta chain is a study of T cell repertoires in cytomegalovirus infection. The CDR3 loop spans 16 amino acids. V lost 0 bases and J lost 0; bases outside the gene matches: 2. Germline V gives CDR1 SGDLS, CDR2 YYNGEE. Study results and caveats: The ex vivo response showed dominance by HLA-C-restricted CMV-specific TCR beta clonotypes.

Notes on this clonotype: Its specificity is not known.

Each CDR3 protein is one row after TCRdb ran MiXCR on the reads. The sample has 85,000 to 130,000 distinct CDR3 sequences; around a quarter are singletons. This receptor was taken from a human donor in good health (CMV status not recorded). Some clones in this sample may be carry-over from other donors' samples. The genes are TRBV9 and TRBJ2-3; TRBD2 matches 9 bases. Material for sequencing was CD8+ T cells from PBMCs. CDR3 in amino acids: CASSVASGESTDTQYF. The CDR3 DNA is TGTGCCAGCAGCGTAGCTAGCGGGGAGAGCACAGATACGCAGTATTTT.